A selection of T cell receptor beta chains follows, all from one sample in a study of blood T cell repertoires in COVID-19. Sequenced by immunoSEQ multiplex PCR; TCRdb stores in-frame clones only, minus some. The profile shows some 190,000 clones, 65% to 85% of them singletons. The sample comprised PBMCs or T cells enriched from blood (not recorded which). The source of these receptors is a young man with acute COVID-19. Each CDR3 is given with its conserved first and last residue. The order of the fields is J gene, D gene, V gene, clone size, CDR3 protein, CDR3 DNA. A D gene is named only where the DNA matches it firmly. Some rows have no size entry. The others give once, few or many, or a class for an expanded clone.

j_gene: TRBJ2-1
d_gene: -
v_gene: TRBV9
abundance: -
CDR3aa: CASSVDWSSYNEQFF
CDR3nt: TGTGCCAGCAGCGTAGACTGGAGCTCCTACAATGAGCAGTTCTTC

j_gene: TRBJ1-1
d_gene: -
v_gene: TRBV19
abundance: -
CDR3aa: CASKTGVTEAFF
CDR3nt: TGTGCCAGCAAAACGGGGGTCACTGAAGCTTTCTTT

j_gene: TRBJ1-4
d_gene: TRBD1
v_gene: TRBV15
abundance: once
CDR3aa: CATSSGQATNEKLFF
CDR3nt: TGTGCCACCAGCAGCGGACAGGCAACTAATGAAAAACTGTTTTTT

j_gene: TRBJ2-5
d_gene: TRBD1
v_gene: TRBV19
abundance: -
CDR3aa: CASSMTGFGETQYF
CDR3nt: TGTGCCAGTAGTATGACAGGGTTCGGAGAGACCCAGTACTTC

j_gene: TRBJ2-2
d_gene: -
v_gene: TRBV5-1
abundance: -
CDR3aa: CASSLGGPGGNTGELFF
CDR3nt: TGCGCCAGCAGCTTGGGAGGCCCCGGGGGGAACACCGGGGAGCTGTTTTTT

j_gene: TRBJ2-7
d_gene: -
v_gene: TRBV2
abundance: -
CDR3aa: CAILAGGVSYEQYF
CDR3nt: TGTGCCATCCTCGCCGGGGGAGTCTCCTACGAGCAGTACTTC

j_gene: TRBJ2-4
d_gene: TRBD2
v_gene: TRBV5-4
abundance: -
CDR3aa: CASSWGTSGGPVAKNIQYF
CDR3nt: TGTGCCAGCAGCTGGGGGACTAGCGGGGGGCCGGTAGCCAAAAACATTCAGTACTTC

j_gene: TRBJ1-6
d_gene: -
v_gene: TRBV20-1
abundance: -
CDR3aa: CSASTRETWGSPLHF
CDR3nt: TGCAGTGCTAGTACCAGGGAAACTTGGGGTTCACCCCTCCACTTT

j_gene: TRBJ2-3
d_gene: TRBD2
v_gene: TRBV7-9
abundance: -
CDR3aa: CASSSGLAPDTQYF
CDR3nt: TGTGCCAGCAGCTCAGGACTAGCCCCAGATACGCAGTATTTT

j_gene: TRBJ1-5
d_gene: -
v_gene: TRBV6-1
abundance: -
CDR3aa: CASSELFQENQPQHF
CDR3nt: TGTGCCAGCAGTGAATTGTTCCAGGAAAATCAGCCCCAGCATTTT

j_gene: TRBJ1-1
d_gene: TRBD1
v_gene: TRBV7-9
abundance: -
CDR3aa: CASSSGAGTGRRGTEAFF
CDR3nt: TGTGCCAGCAGCTCGGGAGCCGGGACAGGGAGACGTGGCACTGAAGCTTTCTTT

j_gene: TRBJ2-7
d_gene: -
v_gene: TRBV5-6
abundance: once
CDR3aa: CASSGVADVYEQYF
CDR3nt: TGTGCCAGCAGCGGTGTAGCGGACGTCTACGAGCAGTACTTC

j_gene: TRBJ2-1
d_gene: TRBD2
v_gene: TRBV2
abundance: -
CDR3aa: CASSLLLAGAYNEQFF
CDR3nt: TGTGCCAGCAGTCTACTTCTAGCGGGGGCGTACAATGAGCAGTTCTTC

j_gene: TRBJ1-4
d_gene: -
v_gene: TRBV7-9
abundance: -
CDR3aa: CASTRGVNEKLFF
CDR3nt: TGTGCCAGCACCAGAGGAGTTAATGAAAAACTGTTTTTT

j_gene: TRBJ1-2
d_gene: -
v_gene: TRBV19
abundance: -
CDR3aa: CASSMKGNYGYTF
CDR3nt: TGTGCCAGTAGTATGAAGGGGAACTATGGCTACACCTTC

j_gene: TRBJ1-6
d_gene: TRBD1
v_gene: TRBV3-1/TRBV3-2
abundance: few
CDR3aa: CASSERRGQGTSPLHF
CDR3nt: TGTGCCAGCAGCGAACGTCGGGGACAGGGGACTTCACCCCTCCACTTT

j_gene: TRBJ1-1
d_gene: -
v_gene: TRBV6-2/TRBV6-3
abundance: -
CDR3aa: CASSYGVLNTEAFF
CDR3nt: TGTGCCAGCAGTTATGGAGTGCTGAACACTGAAGCTTTCTTT

j_gene: TRBJ1-2
d_gene: -
v_gene: TRBV13
abundance: -
CDR3aa: CASSLGQGFYGYTF
CDR3nt: TGTGCCAGCAGCTTGGGGCAGGGCTTCTATGGCTACACCTTC

j_gene: TRBJ1-5
d_gene: -
v_gene: TRBV19
abundance: -
CDR3aa: CASSIGGAINQPQHF
CDR3nt: TGTGCCAGTAGTATTGGCGGCGCTATCAATCAGCCCCAGCATTTT

j_gene: TRBJ1-1
d_gene: -
v_gene: TRBV5-1
abundance: -
CDR3aa: CASSLDRAVTEAFF
CDR3nt: TGCGCCAGCAGCTTGGACAGGGCGGTGACTGAAGCTTTCTTT

j_gene: TRBJ2-7
d_gene: TRBD2
v_gene: TRBV6-5
abundance: -
CDR3aa: CASSQLAGEPYEQYF
CDR3nt: TGTGCCAGCAGTCAACTAGCGGGGGAGCCCTACGAGCAGTACTTC

j_gene: TRBJ1-5
d_gene: -
v_gene: TRBV6-5
abundance: -
CDR3aa: CASGQDNQPQHF
CDR3nt: TGTGCCAGCGGGCAGGACAATCAGCCCCAGCATTTT

j_gene: TRBJ1-1
d_gene: -
v_gene: TRBV19
abundance: once
CDR3aa: CASSIMGVTEAFF
CDR3nt: TGTGCCAGTAGTATAATGGGAGTCACTGAAGCTTTCTTT

j_gene: TRBJ2-1
d_gene: TRBD2
v_gene: TRBV4-2
abundance: -
CDR3aa: CASSQDASGGGTSGFF
CDR3nt: TGTGCCAGCAGCCAAGATGCCAGCGGGGGGGGTACCTCAGGGTTCTTC

j_gene: TRBJ2-1
d_gene: TRBD2
v_gene: TRBV5-1
abundance: -
CDR3aa: CASSQGLGYNEQFF
CDR3nt: TGCGCCAGCAGCCAGGGACTAGGCTACAATGAGCAGTTCTTC

j_gene: TRBJ1-1
d_gene: -
v_gene: TRBV18
abundance: -
CDR3aa: CASSPYNTEAFF
CDR3nt: TGTGCCAGCTCACCATATAACACTGAAGCTTTCTTT

j_gene: TRBJ2-1
d_gene: -
v_gene: TRBV4-1
abundance: -
CDR3aa: CASSQGDTSSYNEQFF
CDR3nt: TGCGCCAGCAGCCAAGGCGACACCAGCAGCTACAATGAGCAGTTCTTC

j_gene: TRBJ2-5
d_gene: TRBD2
v_gene: TRBV2
abundance: -
CDR3aa: CASSESPGLAGTQYF
CDR3nt: TGTGCCAGCAGTGAATCACCGGGACTAGCTGGGACCCAGTACTTC

j_gene: TRBJ1-5
d_gene: -
v_gene: TRBV9
abundance: -
CDR3aa: CASSGGGNQPQHF
CDR3nt: TGTGCCAGCAGCGGGGGAGGCAATCAGCCCCAGCATTTT

j_gene: TRBJ1-3
d_gene: TRBD1
v_gene: TRBV19
abundance: -
CDR3aa: CASSSQGAKGNTIYF
CDR3nt: TGTGCCAGTAGTTCACAGGGGGCGAAAGGAAACACCATATATTTT

j_gene: TRBJ2-7
d_gene: -
v_gene: TRBV27
abundance: -
CDR3aa: CASSFGGADEQYF
CDR3nt: TGTGCCAGCAGTTTTGGGGGGGCTGACGAGCAGTACTTC

j_gene: TRBJ1-6
d_gene: -
v_gene: TRBV6-2/TRBV6-3
abundance: -
CDR3aa: CASSTRQAIESSPLHF
CDR3nt: TGTGCCAGCAGTACCCGACAGGCTATTGAGAGTTCACCCCTCCACTTT

j_gene: TRBJ2-7
d_gene: -
v_gene: TRBV6-5
abundance: many
CDR3aa: CASSPKTSSYEQYF
CDR3nt: TGTGCCAGCAGCCCAAAGACTAGTAGCTACGAGCAGTACTTC

j_gene: TRBJ1-1
d_gene: -
v_gene: TRBV5-1
abundance: -
CDR3aa: CASSGGITTEAFF
CDR3nt: TGCGCCAGCAGCGGGGGGATCACCACTGAAGCTTTCTTT

j_gene: TRBJ1-2
d_gene: -
v_gene: TRBV27
abundance: -
CDR3aa: CASSFRASGNYGYTF
CDR3nt: TGTGCCAGCAGTTTCCGGGCGTCGGGGAACTATGGCTACACCTTC

j_gene: TRBJ1-6
d_gene: -
v_gene: TRBV18
abundance: many
CDR3aa: CASSPVGIGGINLNSPLHF
CDR3nt: TGTGCCAGCTCACCAGTCGGTATTGGGGGGATTAATCTTAATTCACCCCTCCACTTT

j_gene: TRBJ1-5
d_gene: -
v_gene: TRBV4-1
abundance: -
CDR3aa: CASSQGWGDNQPQHF
CDR3nt: TGCGCCAGCAGCCAAGGTTGGGGAGACAATCAGCCCCAGCATTTT

j_gene: TRBJ2-3
d_gene: TRBD1
v_gene: TRBV27
abundance: -
CDR3aa: CASRRTGGTDTQYF
CDR3nt: TGTGCCAGCAGGCGGACAGGGGGAACAGATACGCAGTATTTT

j_gene: TRBJ2-7
d_gene: -
v_gene: TRBV12-3/TRBV12-4
abundance: few
CDR3aa: CASSFGTLEQYF
CDR3nt: TGTGCCAGCAGTTTCGGGACTTTGGAGCAGTACTTC

j_gene: TRBJ1-2
d_gene: -
v_gene: TRBV29-1
abundance: -
CDR3aa: CSVPGDGGYTF
CDR3nt: TGCAGCGTACCCGGTGATGGTGGCTACACCTTC

j_gene: TRBJ2-3
d_gene: -
v_gene: TRBV2
abundance: -
CDR3aa: CASRFRSPALTSTDTQYF
CDR3nt: TGTGCCAGCAGGTTTCGGTCGCCTGCACTTACTAGCACAGATACGCAGTATTTT

j_gene: TRBJ2-7
d_gene: TRBD2
v_gene: TRBV7-9
abundance: -
CDR3aa: CASSPWTSNHEQYF
CDR3nt: TGTGCCAGCAGCCCTTGGACTAGTAACCACGAGCAGTACTTC

j_gene: TRBJ2-2
d_gene: TRBD2
v_gene: TRBV4-1
abundance: -
CDR3aa: CASSHERAGGITGELFF
CDR3nt: TGCGCCAGCAGCCATGAGAGGGCGGGGGGTATTACCGGGGAGCTGTTTTTT

j_gene: TRBJ1-3
d_gene: -
v_gene: TRBV18
abundance: -
CDR3aa: CASSPLSSSGNTIYF
CDR3nt: TGTGCCAGCTCACCACTGAGCTCCTCGGGAAACACCATATATTTT